This entry describes one TCR beta chain. This specimen belongs to a study of blood T cell repertoires in COVID-19. Study summary: Acute and convalescent COVID-19 specimens originated in the United States, Italy and Spain. Sources were T cells, B-cell-depleted T cells, or PBMCs; the material itself was cDNA or gDNA.

The repertoire was sequenced with immunoSEQ multiplex PCR; TCRdb's copy has only in-frame clones and lacks some. Of a few hundred thousand clones in the sample, about nine tenths are singletons; the top ten hold around 5.9%. The CDR3 runs 14 residues. CDR1 and CDR2 from the germline V gene are SGHTA and FQGNSA. V lost 3 bases and J lost 1, with 8 bases in between. The chain combines TRBV7-2 with TRBJ2-3; D might be TRBD2 (5 bases). Sequenced input: peripheral blood. The clonotype originates from a man aged 55 to 70 with acute or convalescent COVID-19. The CDR3: CASSFTGGTDTQYF. The CDR3 DNA follows: TGTGCCAGCAGCTTCACCGGGGGCACAGATACGCAGTATTTT.